The following is a T cell receptor (beta chain) sequence with its context. The CDR3 extends over 15 amino acids. After removal of 11 bases from V and 5 bases from J, the junction contained 12 bases not matched to a gene. Per germline, CDR1 SNHLY and CDR2 FYNNEI. Here immunoSEQ multiplex PCR was the method, and the copy in TCRdb shows in-frame clones only, minus some. The sample has around 300,000 clones, roughly 90% seen once. The data are from a study of blood T cell repertoires in COVID-19. Study as a whole: Whether acute or convalescent, the COVID-19 samples came from the United States, Italy and Spain. PBMCs, B-cell-depleted T cells, or T cells provided the cDNA or gDNA that made up the material.

Patients at the Seattle site were enrolled during active infection and followed longitudinally. The gene calls are TRBV2 and TRBJ1-6, with TRBD1 matching over 7 bases. The TCR originated in a woman between 35 and 50 years old with COVID-19, enrolled during active disease. What was sequenced was peripheral blood. The CDR3 bases are TGTGCCGGGGGTTCGGGCGGGACAGATAATTCACCCCTCCACTTT. The encoded protein is CAGGSGGTDNSPLHF.